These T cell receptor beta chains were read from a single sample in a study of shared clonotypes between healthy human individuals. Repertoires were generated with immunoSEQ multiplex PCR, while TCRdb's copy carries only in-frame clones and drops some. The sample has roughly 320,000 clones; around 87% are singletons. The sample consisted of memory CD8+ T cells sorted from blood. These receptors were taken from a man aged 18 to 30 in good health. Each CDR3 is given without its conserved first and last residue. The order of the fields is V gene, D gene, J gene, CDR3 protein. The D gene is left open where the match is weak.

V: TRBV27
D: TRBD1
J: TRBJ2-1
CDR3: ASSPGQGLTYNEQF

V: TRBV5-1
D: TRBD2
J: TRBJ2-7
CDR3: ASTGLAGTYEQY

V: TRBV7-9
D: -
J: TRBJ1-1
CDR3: ASSLPTGTEAF

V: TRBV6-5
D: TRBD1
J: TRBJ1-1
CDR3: ASSYSTGPEAF

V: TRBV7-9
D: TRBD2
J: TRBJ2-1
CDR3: ASSFGGRANEQF

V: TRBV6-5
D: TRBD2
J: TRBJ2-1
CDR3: ASSRLAANNEQF

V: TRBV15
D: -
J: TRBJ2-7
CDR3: ATSRERGYEQY

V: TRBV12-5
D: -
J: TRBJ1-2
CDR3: ASVTWGDYGYT

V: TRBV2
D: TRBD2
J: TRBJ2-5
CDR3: ASIQPASGQETQY

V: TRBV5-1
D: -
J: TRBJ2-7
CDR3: ASSLSLGLSYEQY

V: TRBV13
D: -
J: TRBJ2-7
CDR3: ASTRRGVGEQY

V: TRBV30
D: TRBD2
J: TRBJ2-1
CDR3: AWTPETSEANEQF

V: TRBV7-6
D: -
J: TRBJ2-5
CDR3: ASSASTALTYQETQY

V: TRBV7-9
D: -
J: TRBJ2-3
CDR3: ASSLLDGAPDTQY

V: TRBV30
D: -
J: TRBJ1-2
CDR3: ASDSGTNGYT

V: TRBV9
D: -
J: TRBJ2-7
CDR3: ASSVEDWDEQY

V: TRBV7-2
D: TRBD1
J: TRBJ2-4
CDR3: ASSLTGTGDIQY

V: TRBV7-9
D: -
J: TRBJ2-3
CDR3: ASSLGTADTDTQY

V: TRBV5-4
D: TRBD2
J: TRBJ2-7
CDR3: ASSPLAGPSYEQY

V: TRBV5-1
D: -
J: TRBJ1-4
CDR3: ASSFNGPDYEKLF

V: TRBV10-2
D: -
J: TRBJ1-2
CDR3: ASSGGMGGIYGYT

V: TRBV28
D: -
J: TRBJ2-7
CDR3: ASSLTGSSYEQY

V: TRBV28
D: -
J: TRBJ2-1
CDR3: ASSNPRHRFSYNEQF

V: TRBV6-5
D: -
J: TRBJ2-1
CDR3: ASSPASSSYNEQF

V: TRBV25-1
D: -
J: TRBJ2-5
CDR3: ASSLRDDLGTQY

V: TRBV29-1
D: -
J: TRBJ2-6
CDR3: SVVGGRGLGANVLT

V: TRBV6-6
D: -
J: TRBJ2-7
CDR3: ASTTGLEQY

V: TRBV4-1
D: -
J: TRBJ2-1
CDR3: ASSQDLGGITYNEQF

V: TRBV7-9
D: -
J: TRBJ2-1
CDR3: ASSLDSYNEQF

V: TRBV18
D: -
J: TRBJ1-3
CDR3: ASSPRRAAAGNTIY

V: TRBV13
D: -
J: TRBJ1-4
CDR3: ASSSSTGTNEKLF

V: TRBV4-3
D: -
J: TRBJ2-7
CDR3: ASSQEPHIVGEQY

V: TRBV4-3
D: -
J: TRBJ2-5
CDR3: ASSQVPGDGETQY

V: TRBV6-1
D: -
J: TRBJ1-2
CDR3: ASIAFYGYT

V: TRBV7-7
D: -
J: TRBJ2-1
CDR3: ASSSAPVNEQF

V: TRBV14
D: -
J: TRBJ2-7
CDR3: ASSPGLGYEQY

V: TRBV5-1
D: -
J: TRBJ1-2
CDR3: ASSLGIIFRGYGYT

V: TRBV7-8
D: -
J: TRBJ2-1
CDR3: ASSLGRGSSYNEQF

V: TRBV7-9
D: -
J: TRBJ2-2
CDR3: ASSLALPRELF

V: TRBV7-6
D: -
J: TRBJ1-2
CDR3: ASSLGQGSNYGYT

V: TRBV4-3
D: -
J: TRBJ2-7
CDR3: ASSQADSLAYEQY